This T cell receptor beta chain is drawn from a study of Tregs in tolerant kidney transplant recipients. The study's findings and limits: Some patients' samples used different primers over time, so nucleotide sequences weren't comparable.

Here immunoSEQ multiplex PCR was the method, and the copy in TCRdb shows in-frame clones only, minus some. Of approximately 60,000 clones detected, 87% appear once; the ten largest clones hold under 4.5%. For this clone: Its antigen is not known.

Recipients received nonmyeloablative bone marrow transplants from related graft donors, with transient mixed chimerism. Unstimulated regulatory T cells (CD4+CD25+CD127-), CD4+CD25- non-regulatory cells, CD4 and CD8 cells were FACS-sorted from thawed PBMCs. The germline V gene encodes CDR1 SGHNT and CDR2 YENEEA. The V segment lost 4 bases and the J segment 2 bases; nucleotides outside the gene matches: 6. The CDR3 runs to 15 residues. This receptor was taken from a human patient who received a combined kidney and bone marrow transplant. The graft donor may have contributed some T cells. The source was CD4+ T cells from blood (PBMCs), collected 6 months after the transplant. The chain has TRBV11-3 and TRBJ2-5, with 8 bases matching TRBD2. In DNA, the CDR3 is TGTGCCAGCAGCTCGCCGGGACTAGAACAAGAGACCCAGTACTTC. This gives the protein CASSSPGLEQETQYF.